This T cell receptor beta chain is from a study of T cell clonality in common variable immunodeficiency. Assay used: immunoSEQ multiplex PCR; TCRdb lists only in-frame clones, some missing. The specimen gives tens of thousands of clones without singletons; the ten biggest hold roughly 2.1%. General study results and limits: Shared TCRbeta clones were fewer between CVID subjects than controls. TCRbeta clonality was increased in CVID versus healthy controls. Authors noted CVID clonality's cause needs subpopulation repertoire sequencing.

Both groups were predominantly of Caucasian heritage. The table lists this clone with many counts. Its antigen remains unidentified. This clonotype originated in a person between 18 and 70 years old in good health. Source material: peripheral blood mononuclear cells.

Incomplete CDR3 DNA: TGTGCCAGCAGCCTAAGCAGGGGTTCGCGCGGC. Protein sequence: CASSLSRGSRG. The CDR3 reads in full as CASSLSRGSRGYTF. This sequence joins TRBV5-6 and TRBJ1-2, with D maybe TRBD1 (6 bases). The sequence runs out 3 residues before the end of the CDR3; the remainder is reconstructed from the germline J gene. The germline V gene has CDR1 SGHDT and CDR2 YYEEEE. This CDR3 comprises 14 residues.